A selection of T cell receptor beta chains follows, all from one sample in a study of T cells in Graves' hyperthyroidism and ophthalmopathy. TCRdb re-called the multiplex PCR reads through MiXCR, storing one row per CDR3 protein. The data hold fewer than 850,000 distinct CDR3 sequences, with 15% to 20% observed a single time. Sequenced sample: blood. The receptors originated from a man over 45 with Graves' hyperthyroidism. CDR3s include the opening cysteine and the closing phenylalanine or tryptophan. Fields, in order: D gene, clone size, J gene, V gene, CDR3 protein, CDR3 DNA. The D gene is left open where the match is weak. Rows may omit the clone size; those that give it use once, few, many or a size class.

>.|.|TRBJ1-5|TRBV27
CASSLWGARPQHF
TGTGCCAGCAGTTTATGGGGGGCTCGGCCCCAGCATTTT
>.|few|TRBJ1-3|TRBV20-1
CSARDVWRTSSGNTIYF
TGCAGTGCTAGAGATGTTTGGAGGACCTCGTCGGGAAACACCATATATTTT
>TRBD1|many|TRBJ2-7|TRBV28
CASRQGINEQYF
TGTGCCAGCAGACAGGGGATCAACGAGCAGTACTTC
>.|few|TRBJ2-7|TRBV10-1
CASSESWGTEQYF
TGCGCCAGCAGTGAGTCATGGGGGACCGAGCAGTACTTC
>.|few|TRBJ2-3|TRBV6-2/TRBV6-3
CASSYSSGTDTQYF
TGTGCCAGCAGTTACTCCAGCGGCACAGATACGCAGTATTTT
>.|.|TRBJ2-3|TRBV20-1
CSARVYGRTDTQYF
TGCAGTGCTAGAGTTTACGGGAGAACAGATACGCAGTATTTT
>TRBD1|many|TRBJ2-2|TRBV28
CAITGQGIAGELFF
TGTGCCATCACGGGACAGGGGATAGCCGGGGAGCTGTTTTTT
>.|few|TRBJ1-1|TRBV4-1
CASSLNLGNTEAFF
TGCGCCAGCAGCCTGAACTTGGGGAACACTGAAGCTTTCTTT
>.|many|TRBJ2-7|TRBV2
CAILRLETYEQYF
TGTGCCATCCTTCGACTAGAAACCTACGAGCAGTACTTC
>.|many|TRBJ2-1|TRBV2
CASSEQEQFF
TGTGCCAGCAGTGAACAAGAGCAGTTCTTC
>TRBD1|.|TRBJ2-7|TRBV20-1
CSAWDRGLSEQYF
TGCAGTGCTTGGGACAGGGGGCTGAGCGAGCAGTACTTC
>TRBD1|many|TRBJ1-2|TRBV7-2
CASSLSRDRDYGYTF
TGTGCCAGCAGCTTAAGCAGAGACAGGGACTATGGCTACACCTTC
>.|many|TRBJ2-5|TRBV18
CASSPRERETQYF
TGTGCCAGCTCGCCCAGGGAGCGAGAGACCCAGTACTTC
>.|many|TRBJ2-2|TRBV10-3
CAIRAGTSNTGELFF
TGTGCCATCAGGGCCGGGACTTCGAACACCGGGGAGCTGTTTTTT
>.|many|TRBJ2-1|TRBV28
CASSLYGSGTYNEQFF
TGTGCCAGCAGTTTATACGGGAGTGGTACCTACAATGAGCAGTTCTTC
>.|.|TRBJ2-5|TRBV28
CASSPPQPGRLDTQYF
TGTGCCAGCAGTCCCCCACAGCCGGGCCGTTTAGACACCCAGTACTTC
>.|few|TRBJ1-1|TRBV6-2/TRBV6-3
CASSYAGITEAFF
TGTGCCAGCAGTTACGCAGGGATCACTGAAGCTTTCTTT
>TRBD2|.|TRBJ2-1|TRBV12-5
CASAGTSGSFPANEQFF
TGTGCTAGTGCCGGGACTAGCGGGAGCTTCCCCGCGAATGAGCAGTTCTTC
>TRBD1|.|TRBJ1-5|TRBV9
CASSQGGGHSNQPQHF
TGTGCCAGCAGCCAGGGGGGGGGCCATAGCAATCAGCCCCAGCATTTT
>.|many|TRBJ1-4|TRBV6-1
CASSHGTEDEKLFF
TGTGCCAGCAGCCATGGGACGGAGGATGAAAAACTGTTTTTT
>.|few|TRBJ2-2|TRBV7-9
CASSSPWDTGELFF
TGTGCCAGCAGCTCACCATGGGACACCGGGGAGCTGTTTTTT
>TRBD2|many|TRBJ2-1|TRBV6-1
CASQPFKAGAYNEQFF
TGTGCCAGCCAACCATTTAAAGCGGGAGCGTACAATGAGCAGTTCTTC
>TRBD2|.|TRBJ2-1|TRBV9
CASSVGAGGYNEQFF
TGTGCCAGCAGCGTAGGGGCGGGAGGGTACAATGAGCAGTTCTTC
>TRBD2|.|TRBJ2-5|TRBV7-9
CASGRGLAAQETQYF
TGTGCCAGCGGCCGGGGACTAGCGGCCCAAGAGACCCAGTACTTC
>.|.|TRBJ1-2|TRBV10-2
CASSPRAGIYGYTF
TGCGCCAGCAGCCCTAGGGCAGGGATCTATGGCTACACCTTC
>TRBD2|.|TRBJ2-5|TRBV10-3
CAISGGVGAGVRETQYF
TGTGCCATCAGTGGGGGAGTGGGAGCGGGAGTGCGGGAGACCCAGTACTTC
>TRBD1|many|TRBJ1-1|TRBV20-1
CSAWDSYMNTEAFF
TGCAGTGCTTGGGACAGTTACATGAACACTGAAGCTTTCTTT
>.|many|TRBJ1-1|TRBV7-9
CASSRLQTGGAEAFF
TGTGCCAGCAGCCGGTTACAAACGGGAGGAGCTGAAGCTTTCTTT
>TRBD2|.|TRBJ2-1|TRBV6-2/TRBV6-3
CASSYSSGNVIGQFF
TGTGCCAGCAGTTACTCTAGCGGGAACGTCATAGGGCAGTTCTTC
>TRBD1|many|TRBJ1-2|TRBV6-1
CASSQHRDSVYGYTF
TGTGCCAGCAGCCAGCACCGGGACAGCGTCTATGGCTACACCTTC
>.|.|TRBJ2-5|TRBV20-1
CSGLGTLQEETQYF
TGCAGTGGCCTGGGCACCCTCCAAGAAGAGACCCAGTACTTC
>TRBD2|many|TRBJ2-4|TRBV28
CASSLPGLAGQNIQYF
TGTGCCAGCAGTTTACCTGGACTAGCTGGCCAAAACATTCAGTACTTC
>TRBD1|.|TRBJ2-2|TRBV7-3
CASSLDRVAGELFF
TGTGCCAGCAGCCTGGACAGGGTCGCCGGGGAGCTGTTTTTT
>TRBD1|.|TRBJ1-5|TRBV10-3
CAISDSTGASNQPQHF
TGTGCCATCAGTGACTCGACAGGGGCTAGCAATCAGCCCCAGCATTTT
>.|.|TRBJ1-5|TRBV3-1
CASSPDTGWYGNQPQHF
TGTGCCAGCAGCCCAGACACAGGGTGGTACGGCAATCAGCCCCAGCATTTT
>.|.|TRBJ1-1|TRBV27
CASREPTRNTEAFF
TGTGCCAGCAGAGAACCGACAAGGAACACTGAAGCTTTCTTT
>.|many|TRBJ1-1|TRBV7-3
CASSLGGPDTEAFF
TGTGCCAGCAGCTTAGGGGGGCCGGACACTGAAGCTTTCTTT
>TRBD1|many|TRBJ1-1|TRBV2
CASTFRQGGGSFF
TGTGCCAGCACCTTTAGACAGGGGGGGGGTTCTTTCTTT
>.|few|TRBJ1-1|TRBV6-2/TRBV6-3
CASSYPGKAFF
TGTGCCAGCAGTTACCCGGGCAAAGCTTTCTTT
>TRBD2|few|TRBJ2-7|TRBV28
CASSLYGETGLAGGPGIEQYF
TGTGCCAGCAGTTTATACGGTGAAACGGGACTAGCGGGAGGGCCCGGGATCGAGCAGTACTTC
>TRBD2|once|TRBJ2-1|TRBV30
CAWSRGGASGSANEQFF
TGTGCCTGGAGTCGCGGGGGGGCTAGCGGGAGTGCGAATGAGCAGTTCTTC
>.|many|TRBJ2-6|TRBV7-9
CASSLGAGTGANVLTF
TGTGCCAGCAGCTTAGGCGCGGGGACAGGGGCCAACGTCCTGACTTTC
>.|many|TRBJ2-1|TRBV2
CASKGGTPGENEQFF
TGTGCCAGCAAAGGGGGGACACCCGGGGAGAATGAGCAGTTCTTC
>.|few|TRBJ1-5|TRBV12-3/TRBV12-4
CASSSTQGLGQPQHF
TGTGCCAGCAGTTCCACCCAGGGGTTGGGTCAGCCCCAGCATTTT
>.|many|TRBJ2-1|TRBV7-6
CASSLGGTYNEQFF
TGTGCCAGCAGCTTAGGTGGGACGTACAATGAGCAGTTCTTC